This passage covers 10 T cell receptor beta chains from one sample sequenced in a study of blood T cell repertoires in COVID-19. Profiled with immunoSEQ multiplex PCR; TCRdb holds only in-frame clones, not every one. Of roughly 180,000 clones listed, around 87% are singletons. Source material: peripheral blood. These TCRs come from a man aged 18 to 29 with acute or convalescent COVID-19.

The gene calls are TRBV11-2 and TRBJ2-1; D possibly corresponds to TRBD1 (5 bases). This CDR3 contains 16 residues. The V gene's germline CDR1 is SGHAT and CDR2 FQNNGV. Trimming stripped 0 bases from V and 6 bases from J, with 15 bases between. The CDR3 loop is CASSLDLGKGINEQFF. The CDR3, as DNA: TGTGCCAGCAGCTTAGATCTTGGTAAGGGGATCAATGAGCAGTTCTTC.

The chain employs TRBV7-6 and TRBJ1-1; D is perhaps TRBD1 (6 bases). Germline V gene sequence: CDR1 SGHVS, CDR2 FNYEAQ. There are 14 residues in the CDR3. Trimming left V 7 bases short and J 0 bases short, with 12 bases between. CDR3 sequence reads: CASTLGQMNTEAFF. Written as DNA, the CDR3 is TGTGCCAGCACCCTAGGACAGATGAACACTGAAGCTTTCTTT.

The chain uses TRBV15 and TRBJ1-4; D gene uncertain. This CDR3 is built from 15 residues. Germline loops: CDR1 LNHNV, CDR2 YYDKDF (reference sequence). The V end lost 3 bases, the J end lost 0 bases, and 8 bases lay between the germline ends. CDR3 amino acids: CATSRSGATNEKLFF. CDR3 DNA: TGTGCCACCAGCAGGTCAGGTGCAACTAATGAAAAACTGTTTTTT.

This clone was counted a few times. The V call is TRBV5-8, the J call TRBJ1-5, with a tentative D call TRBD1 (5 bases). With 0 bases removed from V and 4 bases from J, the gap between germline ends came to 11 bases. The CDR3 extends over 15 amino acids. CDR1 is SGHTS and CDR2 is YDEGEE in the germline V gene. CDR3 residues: CASSLARVRNQPQHF. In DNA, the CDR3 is TGTGCCAGCAGCTTGGCCAGGGTACGGAATCAGCCCCAGCATTTT.

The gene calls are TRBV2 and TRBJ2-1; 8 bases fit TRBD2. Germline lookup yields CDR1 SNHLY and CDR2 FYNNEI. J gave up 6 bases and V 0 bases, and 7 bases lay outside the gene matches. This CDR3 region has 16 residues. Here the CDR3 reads CASSEARRGGSNEQFF. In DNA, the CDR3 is TGTGCCAGCAGTGAAGCAAGACGGGGGGGCTCCAATGAGCAGTTCTTC.

This chain's CDR3 is CASSMGLDTSGAETQYF. The CDR3 DNA is TGTGCCAGTAGTATGGGCCTTGATACTAGCGGGGCGGAGACCCAGTACTTC. V is TRBV19 and J is TRBJ2-5, with TRBD2 matching 10 bases. This CDR3 is 17 amino acids long. With 3 bases clipped from V and 5 bases from J, the junction kept 12 bases outside the gene matches. Germline V gene data show CDR1 as LNHDA and CDR2 as SQIVND (reference sequence).

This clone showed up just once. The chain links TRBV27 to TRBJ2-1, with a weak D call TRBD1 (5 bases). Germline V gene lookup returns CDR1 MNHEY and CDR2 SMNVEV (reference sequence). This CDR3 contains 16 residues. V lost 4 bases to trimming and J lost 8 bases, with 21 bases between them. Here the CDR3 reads CASSSWAAGKLDEQFF. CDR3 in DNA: TGTGCCAGCAGTTCGTGGGCGGCAGGGAAGTTGGATGAGCAGTTCTTC.

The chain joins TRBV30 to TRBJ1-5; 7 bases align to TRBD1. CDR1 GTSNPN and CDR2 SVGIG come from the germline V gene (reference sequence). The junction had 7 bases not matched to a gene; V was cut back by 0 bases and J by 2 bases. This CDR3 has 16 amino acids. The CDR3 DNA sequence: TGTGCCTGGAGTGTACTAGGGGGCGCGGGCAATCAGCCCCAGCATTTT. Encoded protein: CAWSVLGGAGNQPQHF.

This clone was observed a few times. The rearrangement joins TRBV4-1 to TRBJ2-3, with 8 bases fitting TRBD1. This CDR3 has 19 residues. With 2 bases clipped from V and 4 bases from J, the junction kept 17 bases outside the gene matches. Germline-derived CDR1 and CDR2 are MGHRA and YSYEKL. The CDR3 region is CASSQRAGPTGVIPDTQYF. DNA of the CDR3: TGCGCCAGCAGCCAAAGGGCGGGACCGACAGGGGTTATTCCAGATACGCAGTATTTT.

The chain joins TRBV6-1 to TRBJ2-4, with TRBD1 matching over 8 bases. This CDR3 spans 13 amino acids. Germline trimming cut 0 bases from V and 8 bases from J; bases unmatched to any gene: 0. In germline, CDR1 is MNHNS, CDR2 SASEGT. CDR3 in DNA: TGTGCCAGCAGTGAAGCGACAGGGGACATTCAGTACTTC. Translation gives CASSEATGDIQYF.